The clone carrying this T cell receptor (beta chain) was recorded at least ten times. The record originates from a study of T-cell reconstitution after alpha-beta-depleted transplantation in children. Preparation of the TCRbeta library involved a method that used unique molecular identifiers. TCRdb called the PCR reads again in MiXCR, with one record for every CDR3 protein. Of roughly 590,000 distinct CDR3 sequences listed, approximately 15% are singletons. Trimming took off 1 base at V and 0 bases at J, with 7 bases between the two ends. From germline, CDR1 is DFQATT and CDR2 SNEGSKA (reference sequence). The CDR3 contains 13 residues.

This TCR came from a human donor who donated a stem cell graft to a child with acute myeloid leukemia. This specimen consisted of PBMCs from the stem cell graft donor, obtained from the stem cell graft. This chain joins TRBV20-1 and TRBJ2-7, with a weak D call TRBD1 (6 bases). Here the CDR3 reads CSARGTVSYEQYF. In DNA form, the CDR3 reads TGCAGTGCTAGAGGGACAGTCTCCTACGAGCAGTACTTC.